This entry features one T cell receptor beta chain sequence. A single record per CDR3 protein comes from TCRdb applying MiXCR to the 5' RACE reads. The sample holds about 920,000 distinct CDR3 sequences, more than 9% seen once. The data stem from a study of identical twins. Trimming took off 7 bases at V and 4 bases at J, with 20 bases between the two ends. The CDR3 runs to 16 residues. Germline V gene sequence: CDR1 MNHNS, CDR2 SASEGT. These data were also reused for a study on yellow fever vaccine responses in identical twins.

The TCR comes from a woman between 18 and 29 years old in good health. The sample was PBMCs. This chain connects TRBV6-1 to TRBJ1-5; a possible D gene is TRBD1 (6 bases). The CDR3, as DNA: TGTGCCAGCAAGCACCGGGACACCACGAGTAATCAGCCCCAGCATTTT. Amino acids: CASKHRDTTSNQPQHF.